The 30 T cell receptor beta chains given below trace back to one sample, sequenced in a study of naive CD8 T cells in extremely preterm neonates. Method: immunoSEQ multiplex PCR; TCRdb's copy keeps in-frame clones and lacks some. The sample holds roughly 5,700 clones; roughly 97% are singletons and the top ten take 0.35% to 0.4%. Sequencing input: naive CD8+ T cells from blood. The receptor source for this set is a human donor in good health.

This rearrangement joins TRBV4-3 to TRBJ1-2; D is perhaps TRBD1 (5 bases). Trimming took 4 bases from V and 4 from J, leaving 16 bases between them. Looked up from germline, CDR1 is LGHNA and CDR2 is YSLEER. This CDR3 has 15 residues. CDR3 DNA sequence: TGCGCCAGCAGCCGCGAGCGGAGGGGAGGCTATGGCTACACCTTC. Amino acid sequence: CASSRERRGGYGYTF.

The V call is TRBV25-1, the J call TRBJ2-1; D possibly corresponds to TRBD2 (6 bases). The CDR3 totals 10 residues. V lost 6 bases and J 15 bases, leaving 12 bases between the germline ends. CDR1 is MGHDK and CDR2 is SYGVNS in the germline V gene. The CDR3 reads CASRGTSWFF. The CDR3 DNA sequence: TGTGCCAGCAGGGGGACTTCCTGGTTCTTC.

The rearrangement uses TRBV7-8 and TRBJ2-1; D is unresolved. The V end lost 6 bases, the J end lost 5 bases, and 11 bases lay between the germline ends. This CDR3 is 13 amino acids long. From germline, CDR1 is SGHVS and CDR2 FQNEAQ. The CDR3 region has the DNA TGTGCCAGCAGTTCTCTAGTGAACAATGAGCAGTTCTTC. Amino acid sequence: CASSSLVNNEQFF.

This CDR3 reads CASSPRGGSGGYTF. The CDR3 region has the DNA TGTGCCAGCAGCCCCCGGGGGGGCTCCGGTGGCTACACCTTC. This chain connects TRBV9 to TRBJ1-2; perhaps TRBD1 as D (6 bases). Trimming pared 4 bases from V and 7 bases from J, leaving 17 bases between. The V gene's germline CDR1 is SGDLS and CDR2 YYNGEE. This CDR3 spans 14 amino acids.

The rearrangement joins TRBV6-5 to TRBJ2-1, with 7 bases aligning to TRBD2. Per germline, CDR1 MNHEY and CDR2 SVGAGI. J gave up 15 bases and V 0 bases, and 11 bases lay outside the gene matches. This CDR3 is 14 amino acids long. CDR3 protein: CASSYSISRETMFF. The CDR3 DNA follows: TGTGCCAGCAGTTACTCCATTTCGCGGGAGACCATGTTCTTC.

V and J are TRBV4-1 and TRBJ2-7; 11 bases fit TRBD2. V shed 1 base, J shed 3 bases, and the junction held 2 bases outside the gene matches. The CDR3 loop spans 15 amino acids. Germline assignment: CDR1 MGHRA and CDR2 YSYEKL. CDR3 bases: TGCGCCAGCAGCCAAGGCCTAGCGGGGGGCTACGAGCAGTACTTC. Its protein is CASSQGLAGGYEQYF.

The chain couples TRBV4-2 to TRBJ2-1; 8 bases are shared with TRBD2. Germline CDR1 is LGHNA and CDR2 is YNFKEQ. The CDR3 has 14 residues. V gave up 3 bases and J gave up 6 bases; unmatched junction bases: 4. CDR3 amino acids: CASSQRTSPNEQFF. The CDR3 nucleotides read TGTGCCAGCAGCCAGAGGACTAGCCCCAATGAGCAGTTCTTC.

This chain uses TRBV10-3 with TRBJ2-5; 7 bases agree with TRBD2. CDR1 is ENHRY and CDR2 is SYGVKD in the germline V gene. V gave up 3 bases and J gave up 2 bases; unmatched junction bases: 3. There are 14 residues in the CDR3. The CDR3 DNA sequence: TGTGCCATCAGTGAAGTGGGGGGGCAAGAGACCCAGTACTTC. It is translated as CAISEVGGQETQYF.

V gene TRBV9 combines with J gene TRBJ2-4, with TRBD2 identical over 13 bases. The CDR3 covers 17 residues. V was pared by 3 bases and J by 6 bases, with 9 bases of the junction left unmatched. Germline V lookup: CDR1 SGDLS, CDR2 YYNGEE. As DNA, the CDR3 is TGTGCCAGCAGCGAAACTAGCGGGGGGGCCGTAGGAAACATTCAGTACTTC. Protein sequence: CASSETSGGAVGNIQYF.

The chain has TRBV18 and TRBJ2-5; D may be TRBD2 (5 bases). CDR1 is KGHSH, CDR2 LQKENI, per germline. The CDR3 contains 13 residues. Trimming removed 2 bases at V and 2 bases at J, with 6 bases between. The CDR3 DNA follows: TGTGCCAGCTCACCAGGGAGACAAGAGACCCAGTACTTC. This codes for CASSPGRQETQYF.

The CDR3 loop reads CASSPQASHNEQFF. CDR3 DNA: TGTGCCAGCTCACCACAGGCTAGCCACAATGAGCAGTTCTTC. The V and J genes are TRBV18 and TRBJ2-1; D may be TRBD2 (5 bases). The V gene's germline CDR1 is KGHSH and CDR2 LQKENI. The CDR3 extends over 14 amino acids. V was pared by 1 base and J by 5 bases, with 9 bases between.

The chain is built from TRBV18 and TRBJ2-3, with 9 bases fitting TRBD1. Germline V gene data show CDR1 as KGHSH and CDR2 as LQKENI. J gave up 1 base and V 3 bases, and 5 bases lay outside the gene matches. This CDR3 spans 16 amino acids. CDR3 DNA: TGTGCCAGCTCACCGGAGACAGGGGGTCGCACAGATACGCAGTATTTT. This translates into CASSPETGGRTDTQYF.

The rearrangement uses TRBV19 and TRBJ2-1; D is unclear. The CDR3 covers 15 residues. Germline-derived CDR1 and CDR2 are LNHDA and SQIVND (reference sequence). Trimming cost V 3 bases and J 4 bases, with 13 bases left between them. This chain's CDR3 is CASSITVRGYNEQFF. CDR3 nucleotide sequence: TGTGCCAGTAGTATCACCGTTCGCGGATACAATGAGCAGTTCTTC.

The chain recombines TRBV9 with TRBJ1-5, with unresolved D. The ends were cut back, 0 bases at V and 6 bases at J, with 10 bases in the middle. Germline CDR1 SGDLS, CDR2 YYNGEE. The CDR3 contains 14 residues. The CDR3 nucleotides read TGTGCCAGCAGCGTAGATCCGCGCGTTCAGCCCCAGCATTTT. It specifies CASSVDPRVQPQHF.

This clone appeared a single time. The chain couples TRBV5-6 to TRBJ1-2; 7 nucleotides align to TRBD1. The ends lost 0 bases at V and 4 bases at J; junction bases unmatched: 3. CDR3 size: 14 residues. Germline lookup yields CDR1 SGHDT and CDR2 YYEEEE. In DNA, the CDR3 is TGTGCCAGCAGCTTGGGACCAGGGGGCTATGGCTACACCTTC. It specifies CASSLGPGGYGYTF.

The rearrangement links TRBV7-3 to TRBJ2-1; D is undetermined. The germline V gene encodes CDR1 SGHTA and CDR2 FQGTGA. CDR3 length: 13 amino acids. V shed 2 bases and J shed 4 bases, with 6 bases lying between them. DNA of the CDR3: TGTGCCAGCAGCTTAGCAGTTTACAATGAGCAGTTCTTC. It specifies CASSLAVYNEQFF.

This clone was seen just once. The V call is TRBV28, the J call TRBJ1-4; D unclear. Germline CDR1 is MDHEN and CDR2 is SYDVKM. The V end lost 3 bases, the J end lost 11 bases, and 7 bases lay between the germline ends. The CDR3 has 11 amino acids. CDR3 DNA sequence: TGTGCCAGCAGTTTGGCGGGGAAACTGTTTTTT. This sequence encodes CASSLAGKLFF. Together with reference TRBV28 and TRBJ1-4, the CDR3 gives the full variable domain: DVKVTQSSRYLVKRTGEKVFLECVQDMDHENMFWYRQDPGLGLRLIYFSYDVKMKEKGDIPEGYSVSREKKERFSLILESASTNQTSMYLCASSLAGKLFFGSGTQLSVL.

The chain links TRBV5-1 to TRBJ2-3, with 10 bases that match TRBD2. Germline trimming cut 9 bases from V and 0 bases from J; bases unmatched to any gene: 10. Germline CDR1 is SGHRS and CDR2 is YFSETQ. This CDR3 contains 16 residues. The CDR3 region has the DNA TGCGCCACCCGGGGGCTAGCGGGGGAAAGCACAGATACGCAGTATTTT. Amino acid sequence: CATRGLAGESTDTQYF.

The rearrangement links TRBV19 to TRBJ1-5, with D tentatively TRBD1 (5 bases). This CDR3 spans 14 amino acids. Germline V gives CDR1 LNHDA, CDR2 SQIVND (reference sequence). With 2 bases removed from V and 4 bases from J, the gap between germline ends came to 9 bases. CDR3 nucleotides: TGTGCCAGTAGTATAATGGAGGGGAATCAGCCCCAGCATTTT. Its translation is CASSIMEGNQPQHF.

This chain uses TRBV30 with TRBJ2-5; weak D call: TRBD2 (7 bases). This CDR3 has 16 amino acids. Between the trimmed V and J ends, which lost 2 bases and 7 bases, there was a span of 23 bases. Germline V gene lookup returns CDR1 GTSNPN and CDR2 SVGIG (reference sequence). CDR3 in DNA: TGTGCCTGGAGTATGGGGGGGCAGGGCCTAACGAGGACCCAGTACTTC. The encoded protein is CAWSMGGQGLTRTQYF.

The chain employs TRBV5-5 and TRBJ1-6; D ambiguous. Germline values: CDR1 SGHKS, CDR2 YYEKEE (reference sequence). V gave up 0 bases and J gave up 3 bases, with 7 bases separating them. CDR3 length equals 15 residues. The CDR3 DNA reads TGTGCCAGCAGCTTGGTGGCGGACTATAATTCACCCCTCCACTTT. Protein product: CASSLVADYNSPLHF.

The chain has TRBV28 and TRBJ2-5; D might be TRBD1 (6 bases). The CDR3 has 15 residues. The ends were cut back, 7 bases at V and 2 bases at J, with 17 bases in the middle. Per the germline V gene, CDR1 is MDHEN and CDR2 is SYDVKM. The CDR3, as DNA: TGTGCCAGCACCGCTCCGGGGACAATACAAGAGACCCAGTACTTC. Protein sequence: CASTAPGTIQETQYF. Full variable domain (remainder filled in from reference TRBV28 and TRBJ2-5): DVKVTQSSRYLVKRTGEKVFLECVQDMDHENMFWYRQDPGLGLRLIYFSYDVKMKEKGDIPEGYSVSREKKERFSLILESASTNQTSMYLCASTAPGTIQETQYFGPGTRLLVL.

V and J are TRBV6-5 and TRBJ1-6, with D possibly being TRBD1 (6 bases). Germline loops: CDR1 MNHEY, CDR2 SVGAGI. Trimming shortened V by 5 bases and J by 9 bases, and 11 bases separated the two germline ends. This CDR3 region has 13 residues. For the CDR3, the DNA is TGTGCCAGCAGTCAGTACAGGGTTTCACCCCTCCACTTT. Residues: CASSQYRVSPLHF.

CDR3: CASSPGHGAFF. The DNA for the CDR3 is TGTGCCAGCAGTCCGGGACACGGGGCTTTCTTT. The chain employs TRBV6-5 and TRBJ1-1; the D gene is possibly TRBD1 (6 bases). The V gene lost 5 bases and the J gene lost 11 bases, with 12 bases spanning the gap. There are 11 residues in the CDR3. CDR1 and CDR2 (germline): MNHEY, SVGAGI.

The CDR3 nucleotides read TGCGCCAGCAGCCAAAATTCGGGGTCCTATGGCTACACCTTC. Residues: CASSQNSGSYGYTF. The chain joins TRBV4-3 to TRBJ1-2; no definite D call. Trimming left V 2 bases short and J 4 bases short, with 11 bases between. Germline loops: CDR1 LGHNA, CDR2 YSLEER. The CDR3 has 14 amino acids.

This chain connects TRBV4-2 to TRBJ1-4, with D possibly TRBD1 on 5 matching bases. The CDR3 has 18 residues. CDR1 is LGHNA, CDR2 YNFKEQ, per germline. The V gene lost 0 bases and the J gene lost 3 bases, with 17 bases spanning the gap. CDR3 sequence (DNA): TGTGCCAGCAGCCAAGACGGGGACCGGGACTCCTCTAATGAAAAACTGTTTTTT. Its protein product is CASSQDGDRDSSNEKLFF.

V and J are TRBV18 and TRBJ2-7; 7 bases are a match to TRBD1. Germline V gives CDR1 KGHSH, CDR2 LQKENI. The CDR3 is made up of 12 amino acids. J lost 4 bases, V lost 6 bases, and 3 bases had no gene match. The CDR3 is CASSETGYEQYF. The CDR3 DNA is TGTGCCAGCTCCGAGACAGGGTACGAGCAGTACTTC.

The gene calls are TRBV6-5 and TRBJ1-5; D possibly corresponds to TRBD1 (6 bases). V lost 6 bases, J lost 0 bases, and 12 bases lay in between. CDR1 and CDR2 (germline): MNHEY, SVGAGI. CDR3 size: 15 residues. This CDR3 reads CASSRTVYSNQPQHF. Written as DNA, the CDR3 is TGTGCCAGCAGCCGGACAGTCTATAGCAATCAGCCCCAGCATTTT.

V gene TRBV6-5 combines with J gene TRBJ2-1; TRBD2 aligns across 9 bases. The germline V gene has CDR1 MNHEY and CDR2 SVGAGI. With V trimmed by 1 base and J by 9 bases, 10 bases remained unmatched. CDR3 length: 16 residues. CDR3 DNA sequence: TGTGCCAGCAGTTACTTAAGCGGGAGGCCCTTGGGTGAGCAGTTCTTC. The encoded protein is CASSYLSGRPLGEQFF.

This clone was counted a single time. The rearrangement joins TRBV7-2 to TRBJ1-3; D is unclear. There are 15 residues in the CDR3. V dropped 5 bases and J dropped 4 bases, with 15 bases sitting between them. Germline CDR1 SGHTA, CDR2 FQGNSA. CDR3 nucleotide sequence: TGTGCCAGCAGCCCGCAACGAATCACAGGAAACACCATATATTTT. It yields the protein CASSPQRITGNTIYF.